The entry below gives a single TCR beta chain sequence along with its context. Its cognate antigen is unknown. Looked up from germline, CDR1 is MDHEN and CDR2 is SYDVKM. The germline V and J ends were trimmed by 4 bases and 7 bases, with 10 bases remaining between them. The CDR3 covers 12 residues. This sample is drawn from a study of cytomegalovirus exposure and HLA in healthy donors. The study ran its PCR with 60 Vbeta and 13 Jbeta primers. TCRdb's copy holds only in-frame clones and misses some; the assay was immunoSEQ multiplex PCR. The table has some 100,000 clones, around four fifths seen once. Study results and caveats: A missense variant in DCLRE1C was later tied to TCR beta V- and J-gene trimming. Earlier analysis yielded a pattern in which most TCR beta V segments were productive about 90% or about 30% of the time. The authors later found HLA-associated TCR beta chains more clonally expanded than equally common others.

The TCR was taken from a man aged 40-55 years in good health and CMV-seronegative. The chain has TRBV28 and TRBJ1-2, with D maybe TRBD1 (5 bases). Sequenced sample: PBMCs. CDR3: CASSSQDRGYTF. CDR3 nucleotides: TGTGCCAGCAGTTCACAGGATCGTGGCTACACCTTC.